The next 27 T cell receptor beta chains were all read from a single sample in a study of blood T cell repertoires in COVID-19 (TCRdb year 2020). Preparation of the library involved the immunoSEQ multiplex PCR assay. Not all clones reach the TCRdb copy of this immuneACCESS table, which keeps in-frame sequences only. Checked studies attribute under half of the gap to unresolved V genes and leave the rest unexplained. For this sample the table gives about 46,000 clones, of which more than 70% were detected only once. The biggest ten clones account for 6.5% of the sample. Input material: peripheral blood. Every receptor here comes from a man in his sixties with acute or convalescent COVID-19.

The chain combines TRBV7-9 with TRBJ2-6, with D possibly TRBD2 on 6 matching bases. The V and J ends lost 5 bases and 0 bases respectively, with 8 bases between them. The V gene's germline CDR1 is SEHNR and CDR2 FQNEAQ (reference sequence). This CDR3 has 15 residues. The CDR3 sequence is CASSKGGSGANVLTF. The CDR3 DNA reads TGTGCCAGCAGCAAGGGAGGCTCTGGGGCCAACGTCCTGACTTTC.

This sequence joins TRBV12-3 or TRBV12-4 and TRBJ1-1, with a tentative D call TRBD1 (5 bases). This CDR3 spans 13 amino acids. Trimming removed 4 bases at V and 3 bases at J, with 9 bases between. In nucleotides, the CDR3 is TGTGCCAGCAGTTGGGGCGGGGACACTGAAGCTTTCTTT. This encodes CASSWGGDTEAFF.

The CDR3 nucleotides read TGCGCCAGCAGTGAGCTAGCGGGGAGCTCCTACAATGAGCAGTTCTTC. It translates to CASSELAGSSYNEQFF. V and J are TRBV10-1 and TRBJ2-1, with 9 bases aligning to TRBD2. This CDR3 is built from 16 residues. Germline V gene data show CDR1 as WNHNN and CDR2 as SYGVQD (reference sequence). The V and J ends lost 2 bases and 0 bases, in that order; junction bases with no gene match: 2.

This chain connects TRBV7-3 to TRBJ2-3; TRBD2 might be the D (6 bases). The CDR3 sequence is 16 residues long. Trimming removed 2 bases at V and 3 bases at J, with 15 bases between. Germline assignment: CDR1 SGHTA and CDR2 FQGTGA. CDR3 loop: CASSLYSAGGTDTQYF. As DNA, the CDR3 is TGTGCCAGCAGCTTATATAGCGCCGGAGGGACAGATACGCAGTATTTT.

This sequence joins TRBV6-5 and TRBJ1-1, with TRBD1 matching 7 bases. Germline V gene data show CDR1 as MNHEY and CDR2 as SVGAGI. After removal of 9 bases from V and 1 base from J, the junction contained 8 bases not matched to a gene. This CDR3 contains 14 residues. In DNA, the CDR3 is TGTGCCAGTAAGACAGGGACTGCGAACACTGAAGCTTTCTTT. Encoded protein: CASKTGTANTEAFF.

This clone was recorded only once. The chain recombines TRBV5-1 with TRBJ2-3, with TRBD1 identical over 9 bases. Germline CDR1 is SGHRS and CDR2 is YFSETQ. Trimming at V came to 7 bases and at J to 8 bases, leaving 17 bases not matched to a gene. The CDR3 consists of 16 residues. DNA of the CDR3: TGCGCCAGCGCCCACAGGGGGCAGTTATCAATAGCTACGCAGTATTTT. Residues: CASAHRGQLSIATQYF. Supplemented by reference TRBV5-1 and TRBJ2-3, the full variable domain reads KAGVTQTPRYLIKTRGQQVTLSCSPISGHRSVSWYQQTPGQGLQFLFEYFSETQRNKGNFPGRFSGRQFSNSRSEMNVSTLELGDSALYLCASAHRGQLSIATQYFGPGTRLTVL.

V is TRBV19 and J is TRBJ2-1; D unclear. Germline assignment: CDR1 LNHDA and CDR2 SQIVND (reference sequence). CDR3 length equals 15 residues. Trimming stripped 8 bases from V and 3 bases from J, with 17 bases between. The CDR3 nucleotides read TGTGCCAGTCGCCGGTCCTCCCTTAACTACAATGAGCAGTTCTTC. It encodes CASRRSSLNYNEQFF.

The chain couples TRBV30 to TRBJ1-6, with D tentatively TRBD1 (5 bases). This CDR3 comprises 13 residues. Germline V gene lookup returns CDR1 GTSNPN and CDR2 SVGIG (reference sequence). V was clipped by 2 bases and J by 7 bases, with 9 bases between them. The chain's CDR3 is CAWSRQHNSPLHF. CDR3 in DNA: TGTGCCTGGAGTCGACAGCACAATTCACCCCTCCACTTT.

J is TRBJ2-2 and V is TRBV24-1, with 8 bases that match TRBD1. CDR3 length: 14 amino acids. V dropped 4 bases and J dropped 6; count of bases not matched to a gene: 3. Germline V gene lookup returns CDR1 KGHDR and CDR2 SFDVKD. The DNA of the CDR3 is TGTGCCACCAGTGACTGGACAGGGTCCGGGGAGCTGTTTTTT. This codes for CATSDWTGSGELFF.

This clone was seen a handful of times. The chain combines TRBV19 with TRBJ1-1; 7 bases line up with TRBD1. The J segment lost 7 bases and the V segment lost 8 bases, leaving 16 bases of the junction unmatched. CDR1 is LNHDA, CDR2 SQIVND, per germline (reference sequence). This CDR3 has 15 amino acids. CDR3 nucleotide sequence: TGTGCCAGTCGAAACCTACTGAGGGGGCGTGGTGAAGCTTTCTTT. Translated, it gives CASRNLLRGRGEAFF.

In nucleotides, the CDR3 is TGCGCCAGCAGCGCGGCGACAGGGAAAGAGACCCAGTACTTC. Protein product: CASSAATGKETQYF. The genes are TRBV5-1 and TRBJ2-5; TRBD1 matches 7 bases. CDR1 is SGHRS, CDR2 YFSETQ, per germline. The CDR3 has 14 amino acids. The J segment lost 3 bases and the V segment lost 4 bases, leaving 6 bases of the junction unmatched.

This chain links TRBV11-2 with TRBJ2-3, with TRBD2 matching 9 bases. The CDR3 is made up of 17 amino acids. Trimming took 5 bases from V and 1 from J; bases not matched to a gene: 10. Germline values: CDR1 SGHAT, CDR2 FQNNGV. CDR3 protein: CASSSLGTSYRTDTQYF. The DNA of the CDR3 is TGTGCCAGCAGCAGCCTCGGGACTAGCTATCGCACAGATACGCAGTATTTT.

This chain connects TRBV2 to TRBJ1-2, with 9 nucleotides matching TRBD1. The V gene's germline CDR1 is SNHLY and CDR2 FYNNEI. CDR3 length equals 16 residues. Losses at the gene ends were 5 bases for V and 4 bases for J; bases not matched to a gene: 11. The CDR3: CASSSPGTGHAYGYTF. The CDR3 bases are TGTGCCAGCAGTTCCCCCGGGACAGGGCATGCCTATGGCTACACCTTC.

This chain's CDR3 is CASSLFAGGSTDTQYF. The DNA of the CDR3 is TGCGCCAGCAGCTTGTTTGCGGGGGGAAGCACAGATACGCAGTATTTT. This chain uses TRBV5-1 with TRBJ2-3; TRBD2 matches at 8 bases. CDR3 length: 16 amino acids. The germline V gene has CDR1 SGHRS and CDR2 YFSETQ. V gave up 1 base and J gave up 0 bases; unmatched junction bases: 4.

The chain recombines TRBV28 with TRBJ1-6; D ambiguous. The germline CDR1 and CDR2 sequences are MDHEN and SYDVKM. V shed 10 bases and J shed 8 bases, with 18 bases lying between them. The length of the CDR3 is 14 residues. The CDR3 loop reads CATQGASIDSPLHF. In nucleotides, the CDR3 is TGTGCCACCCAAGGAGCATCGATAGATTCACCCCTCCACTTT.

The chain combines TRBV28 with TRBJ1-1; the D is unclear. The V end lost 5 bases, the J end lost 3 bases, and 7 bases lay between the germline ends. CDR3 length: 12 amino acids. The V gene's germline CDR1 is MDHEN and CDR2 SYDVKM. The CDR3 DNA follows: TGTGCCAGCAGTATCGAGTACACTGAAGCTTTCTTT. It specifies CASSIEYTEAFF.

J is TRBJ2-7 and V is TRBV11-2, with 14 bases matching TRBD2. The CDR3 runs to 18 residues. The junction had 12 bases not matched to a gene; V was cut back by 4 bases and J by 4 bases. CDR1 SGHAT and CDR2 FQNNGV come from the germline V gene. CDR3: CASSSGLAGGLYTYEQYF. CDR3 sequence (DNA): TGTGCCAGCAGCTCCGGACTAGCGGGAGGCCTCTATACGTACGAGCAGTACTTC.

The chain links TRBV2 to TRBJ2-1, with 9 bases that match TRBD2. The J segment lost 4 bases and the V segment lost 2 bases, leaving 3 bases of the junction unmatched. The germline gives CDR1 SNHLY, CDR2 FYNNEI. The CDR3 has 15 amino acids. CDR3 residues: CASSERLAGYNEQFF. The DNA of the CDR3 is TGTGCCAGCAGTGAAAGGCTAGCGGGGTACAATGAGCAGTTCTTC.

The chain carries TRBV4-2 and TRBJ2-3; the D gene is possibly TRBD2 (5 bases). In germline, CDR1 is LGHNA, CDR2 YNFKEQ. Trimming took off 3 bases at V and 4 bases at J, with 14 bases between the two ends. CDR3 size: 15 residues. The DNA of the CDR3 is TGTGCCAGCAGCCAGCGACGGGATGGCGCAGATACGCAGTATTTT. Translation: CASSQRRDGADTQYF.

A remark on this clone: This same CDR3 is encoded by further DNA sequences in the sample. The chain combines TRBV2 with TRBJ2-1; TRBD2 might be the D (5 bases). Germline V CDR1 and CDR2: SNHLY, FYNNEI. CDR3 length equals 16 residues. Trimming removed 6 bases from V and 4 bases from J, with 19 bases in between. The CDR3 bases are TGTGCCAGCAGCGGGGTTCAGCGGCCACAATACAATGAGCAGTTCTTC. Translation: CASSGVQRPQYNEQFF.

The count of this clone is one. The V gene is TRBV29-1, the J gene TRBJ2-3; 9 bases line up with TRBD1. CDR1 is SQVTM and CDR2 is ANQGSEA in the germline V gene. This CDR3 has 13 amino acids. V dropped 6 bases and J dropped 4; count of bases not matched to a gene: 5. CDR3 in DNA: TGCAGCGTCAACAGGGGGCTCGCAGATACGCAGTATTTT. The encoded protein is CSVNRGLADTQYF.

This sequence joins TRBV30 and TRBJ1-5; unclear D gene. V lost 2 bases and J 3 bases, leaving 8 bases between the germline ends. This CDR3 spans 13 amino acids. The germline V gene has CDR1 GTSNPN and CDR2 SVGIG (reference sequence). CDR3 amino acids: CAWSNSPNQPQHF. CDR3 coding DNA: TGTGCCTGGAGTAATTCTCCCAATCAGCCCCAGCATTTT. Looking up the rest from reference TRBV30 and TRBJ1-5 gives the full variable domain: SQTIHQWPATLVQPVGSPLSLECTVEGTSNPNLYWYRQAAGRGLQLLFYSVGIGQISSEVPQNLSASRPQDRQFILSSKKLLLSDSGFYLCAWSNSPNQPQHFGDGTRLSIL.

The chain is built from TRBV28 and TRBJ2-3; TRBD2 matches 8 bases. Unmatched junction bases numbered 5, after V lost 5 bases and J lost 1 base. The CDR3 sequence is 15 residues long. Germline CDR1 reads MDHEN; CDR2 reads SYDVKM. The CDR3 is CASSAGGQGTDTQYF. CDR3 sequence (DNA): TGTGCCAGCAGTGCGGGGGGTCAGGGCACAGATACGCAGTATTTT.

This clone was observed a single time. The chain carries TRBV28 and TRBJ2-4; 13 bases align to TRBD2. V lost 5 bases, J lost 5 bases, and 3 bases stayed unmatched. CDR3 length equals 15 residues. Germline assignment: CDR1 MDHEN and CDR2 SYDVKM. The CDR3 loop is CASSTGLAGENIQYF. The CDR3 DNA reads as TGTGCCAGCAGTACCGGACTAGCGGGGGAAAACATTCAGTACTTC.

V is TRBV18 and J is TRBJ2-7, with 7 bases lining up with TRBD1. Germline CDR1 reads KGHSH; CDR2 reads LQKENI. The CDR3 extends over 16 amino acids. V was clipped by 0 bases and J by 9 bases; unmatched bases: 14. The CDR3 DNA is TGTGCCAGCTCACCACCGGGAGTACAGGGGACCGTTGTGCAGTACTTC. The encoded protein is CASSPPGVQGTVVQYF. Full variable domain (missing parts from reference TRBV18 and TRBJ2-7): NAGVMQNPRHLVRRRGQEARLRCSPMKGHSHVYWYRQLPEEGLKFMVYLQKENIIDESGMPKERFSAEFPKEGPSILRIQQVVRGDSAAYFCASSPPGVQGTVVQYFGPGTRLTVT.

This chain connects TRBV24-1 to TRBJ2-1; 7 nucleotides align to TRBD2. CDR1 KGHDR and CDR2 SFDVKD come from the germline V gene. The length of the CDR3 is 15 residues. With V trimmed by 0 bases and J by 7 bases, 5 bases remained unmatched. The CDR3 bases are TGTGCCACCAGTGATTTGAGTAGCGGGCGGAATGAGCAGTTCTTC. This encodes CATSDLSSGRNEQFF.

V usage is TRBV5-1 and J usage is TRBJ1-2, with unresolved D. V gave up 4 bases and J gave up 8 bases, with 15 bases separating them. Per the germline V gene, CDR1 is SGHRS and CDR2 is YFSETQ. There are 13 residues in the CDR3. The CDR3 loop is CASSPGVGGGYTF. CDR3 coding DNA: TGCGCCAGCAGCCCCGGTGTAGGCGGAGGCTACACCTTC. The full variable domain, rest sourced from reference TRBV5-1 and TRBJ1-2, is KAGVTQTPRYLIKTRGQQVTLSCSPISGHRSVSWYQQTPGQGLQFLFEYFSETQRNKGNFPGRFSGRQFSNSRSEMNVSTLELGDSALYLCASSPGVGGGYTFGSGTRLTVV.